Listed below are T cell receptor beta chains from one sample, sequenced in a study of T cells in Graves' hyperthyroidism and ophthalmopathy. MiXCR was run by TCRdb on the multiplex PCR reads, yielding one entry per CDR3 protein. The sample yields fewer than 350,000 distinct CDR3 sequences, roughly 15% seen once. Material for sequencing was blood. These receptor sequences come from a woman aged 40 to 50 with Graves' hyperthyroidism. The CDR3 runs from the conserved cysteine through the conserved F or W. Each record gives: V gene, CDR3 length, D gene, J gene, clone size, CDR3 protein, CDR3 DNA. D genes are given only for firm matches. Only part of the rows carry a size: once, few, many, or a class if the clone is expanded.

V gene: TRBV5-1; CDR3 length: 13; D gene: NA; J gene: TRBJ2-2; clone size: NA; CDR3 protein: CASTPESTGELFF; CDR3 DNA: TGCGCCAGCACCCCAGAGAGCACCGGGGAGCTGTTTTTT
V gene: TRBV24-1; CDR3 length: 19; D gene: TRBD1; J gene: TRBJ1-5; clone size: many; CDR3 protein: CATSDFSDRGLYSNQPQHF; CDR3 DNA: TGTGCCACCAGTGATTTCAGCGACAGGGGGCTTTATAGCAATCAGCCCCAGCATTTT
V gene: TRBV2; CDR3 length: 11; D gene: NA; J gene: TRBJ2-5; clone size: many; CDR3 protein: CASKTQETQYF; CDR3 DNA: TGTGCCAGCAAAACTCAAGAGACCCAGTACTTC
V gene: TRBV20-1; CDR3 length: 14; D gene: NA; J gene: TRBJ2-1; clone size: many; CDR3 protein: CSATKTGQTNEQFF; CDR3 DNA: TGCAGTGCTACTAAAACGGGCCAGACCAATGAGCAGTTCTTC
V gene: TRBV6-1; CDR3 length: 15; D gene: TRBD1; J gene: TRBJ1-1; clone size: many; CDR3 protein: CASSPRQGMNTEAFF; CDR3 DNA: TGTGCCAGCAGCCCTCGACAGGGGATGAACACTGAAGCTTTCTTT
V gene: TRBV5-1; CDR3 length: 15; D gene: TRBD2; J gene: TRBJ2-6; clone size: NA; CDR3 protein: CASSPRESGANVLTF; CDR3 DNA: TGCGCCAGCAGTCCGCGGGAGTCTGGGGCCAACGTCCTGACTTTC
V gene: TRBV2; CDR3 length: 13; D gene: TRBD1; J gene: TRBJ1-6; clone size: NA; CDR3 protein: CASRQGMNSPLHF; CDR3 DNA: TGTGCCAGCAGACAGGGGATGAACTCACCCCTCCACTTT
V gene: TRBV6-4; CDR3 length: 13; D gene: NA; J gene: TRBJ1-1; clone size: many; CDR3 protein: CASSTNLNTEAFF; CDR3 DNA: TGTGCCAGCAGTACGAACCTGAACACTGAAGCTTTCTTT
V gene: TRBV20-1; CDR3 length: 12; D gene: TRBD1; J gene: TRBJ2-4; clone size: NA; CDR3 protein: CSAPTGSNIQYF; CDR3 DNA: TGCAGTGCCCCGACAGGGAGCAACATTCAGTACTTC
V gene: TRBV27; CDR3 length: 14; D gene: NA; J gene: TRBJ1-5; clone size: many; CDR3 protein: CASSPGVGNQPQHF; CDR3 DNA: TGTGCCAGCAGTCCCGGGGTGGGCAATCAGCCCCAGCATTTT
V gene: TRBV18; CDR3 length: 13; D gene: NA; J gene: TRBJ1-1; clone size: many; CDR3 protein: CASSLSGLGEAFF; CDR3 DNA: TGTGCCAGCTCACTTTCAGGGCTTGGGGAAGCTTTCTTT
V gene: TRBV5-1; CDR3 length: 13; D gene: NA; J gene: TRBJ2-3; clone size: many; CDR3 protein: CASSVQRADTQYF; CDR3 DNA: TGCGCCAGCAGCGTCCAGAGAGCAGATACGCAGTATTTT
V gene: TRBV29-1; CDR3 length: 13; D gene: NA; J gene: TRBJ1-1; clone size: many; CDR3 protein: CSTSREMNTEAFF; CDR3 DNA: TGCAGCACGAGCAGGGAGATGAACACTGAAGCTTTCTTT
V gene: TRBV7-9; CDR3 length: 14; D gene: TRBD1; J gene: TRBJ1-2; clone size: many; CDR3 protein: CASSRTGGSDGYTF; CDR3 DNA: TGTGCCAGCAGCCGGACAGGGGGCTCGGATGGCTACACCTTC
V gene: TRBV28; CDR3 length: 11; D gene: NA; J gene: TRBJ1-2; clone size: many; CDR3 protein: CASSLLDRTTF; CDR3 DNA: TGTGCCAGCAGTCTATTGGACAGAACGACCTTC
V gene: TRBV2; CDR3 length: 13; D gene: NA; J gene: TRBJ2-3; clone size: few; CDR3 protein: CASSEPYTDTQYF; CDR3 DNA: TGTGCCAGCAGTGAACCGTACACAGATACGCAGTATTTT
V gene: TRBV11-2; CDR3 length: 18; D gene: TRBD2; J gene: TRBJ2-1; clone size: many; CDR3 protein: CASSLGFSGSRSYNEQFF; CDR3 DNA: TGTGCCAGCAGCTTAGGGTTTAGCGGGAGTCGATCCTACAATGAGCAGTTCTTC
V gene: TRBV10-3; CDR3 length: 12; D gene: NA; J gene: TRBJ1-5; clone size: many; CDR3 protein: CAIRGDNQPQHF; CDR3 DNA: TGTGCCATTAGAGGTGATAATCAGCCCCAGCATTTT
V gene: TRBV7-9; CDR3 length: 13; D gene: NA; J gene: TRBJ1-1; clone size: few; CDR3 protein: CATLEGSNTEAFF; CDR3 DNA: TGTGCCACCCTAGAGGGGTCGAACACTGAAGCTTTCTTT
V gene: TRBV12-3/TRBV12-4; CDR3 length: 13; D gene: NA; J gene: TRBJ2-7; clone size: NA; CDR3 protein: CASQGVSSYEQYF; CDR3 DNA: TGTGCCAGCCAGGGTGTATCCTCCTACGAGCAGTACTTC
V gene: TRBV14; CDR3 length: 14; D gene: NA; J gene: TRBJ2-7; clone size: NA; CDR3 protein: CASSPASASREQYF; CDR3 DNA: TGTGCCAGCAGCCCAGCATCCGCCAGTCGAGAGCAGTACTTC
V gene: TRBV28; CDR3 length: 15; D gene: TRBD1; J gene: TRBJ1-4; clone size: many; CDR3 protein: CASGPGQTFNEKLFF; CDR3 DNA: TGTGCCAGCGGCCCGGGACAGACCTTTAATGAAAAACTGTTTTTT
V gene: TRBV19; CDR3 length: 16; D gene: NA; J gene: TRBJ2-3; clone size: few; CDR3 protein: CASSTRGAVGTDTQYF; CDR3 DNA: TGTGCCAGTAGTACCAGAGGGGCGGTAGGAACAGATACGCAGTATTTT
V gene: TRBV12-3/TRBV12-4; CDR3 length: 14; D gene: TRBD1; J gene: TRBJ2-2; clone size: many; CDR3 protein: CASSFRTGAGELFF; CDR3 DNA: TGTGCCAGCAGTTTTAGGACAGGGGCCGGGGAGCTGTTTTTT
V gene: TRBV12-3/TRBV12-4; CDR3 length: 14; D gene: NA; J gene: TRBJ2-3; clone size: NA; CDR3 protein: CASSLLSFADTQYF; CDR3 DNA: TGTGCCAGCAGTTTGCTAAGTTTCGCAGATACGCAGTATTTT
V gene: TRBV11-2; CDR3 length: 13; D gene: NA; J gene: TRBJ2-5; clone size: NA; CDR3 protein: CAGSLVEGETQYF; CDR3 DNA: TGTGCCGGCAGCTTAGTTGAGGGGGAGACCCAGTACTTC
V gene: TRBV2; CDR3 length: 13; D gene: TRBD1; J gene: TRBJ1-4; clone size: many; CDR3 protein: CASSTAQGGKLFF; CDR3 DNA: TGTGCCAGCAGTACGGCGCAGGGGGGAAAACTGTTTTTT
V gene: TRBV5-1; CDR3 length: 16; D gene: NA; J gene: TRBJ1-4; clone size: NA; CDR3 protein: CASTPGWGGTNEKLFF; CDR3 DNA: TGCGCCAGCACCCCTGGGTGGGGCGGAACTAATGAAAAACTGTTTTTT
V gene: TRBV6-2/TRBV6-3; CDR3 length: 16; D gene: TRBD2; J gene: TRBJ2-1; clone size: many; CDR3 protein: CASSPLGVAGTNEQFF; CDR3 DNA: TGTGCCAGCAGCCCTCTGGGGGTAGCGGGGACCAATGAGCAGTTCTTC
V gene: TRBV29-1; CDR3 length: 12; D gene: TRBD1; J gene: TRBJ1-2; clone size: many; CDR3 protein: CSVDGQGDGYTF; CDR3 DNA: TGCAGCGTTGATGGACAGGGGGACGGCTACACCTTC
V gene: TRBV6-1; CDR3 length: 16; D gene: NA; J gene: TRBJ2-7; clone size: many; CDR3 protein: CASSEIRFLSSYEQYF; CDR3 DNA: TGTGCCAGCAGTGAAATTAGATTCCTCAGCTCCTACGAGCAGTACTTC
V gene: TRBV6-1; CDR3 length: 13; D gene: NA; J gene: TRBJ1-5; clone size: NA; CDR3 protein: CAGRQVNNQPQHF; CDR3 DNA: TGTGCCGGTAGACAGGTAAACAATCAGCCCCAGCATTTT
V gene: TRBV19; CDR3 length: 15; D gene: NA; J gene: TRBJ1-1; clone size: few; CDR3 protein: CASRRRERGNTEAFF; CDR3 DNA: TGTGCCAGTAGGCGGAGGGAGAGGGGGAACACTGAAGCTTTCTTT
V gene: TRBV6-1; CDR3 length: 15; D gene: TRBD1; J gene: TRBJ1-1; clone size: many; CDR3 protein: CASSPRDRANTEAFF; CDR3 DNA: TGTGCCAGCAGTCCCCGGGACAGGGCTAACACTGAAGCTTTCTTT
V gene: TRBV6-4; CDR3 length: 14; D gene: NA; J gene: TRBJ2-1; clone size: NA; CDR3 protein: CASRMEGGSDEQFF; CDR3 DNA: TGTGCCAGCAGGATGGAGGGGGGTTCGGATGAGCAGTTCTTC
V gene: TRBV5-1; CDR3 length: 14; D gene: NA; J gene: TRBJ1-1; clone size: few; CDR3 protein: CASSFHSPGAEAFF; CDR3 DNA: TGCGCCAGCAGCTTTCACAGCCCGGGGGCTGAAGCTTTCTTT
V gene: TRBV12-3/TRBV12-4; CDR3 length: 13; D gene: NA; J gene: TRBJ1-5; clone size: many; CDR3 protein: CASSPFGFQPQHF; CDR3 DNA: TGTGCCAGCAGTCCCTTCGGATTTCAGCCCCAGCATTTT
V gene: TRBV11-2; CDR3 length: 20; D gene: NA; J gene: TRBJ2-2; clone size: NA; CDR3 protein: CASSLTPSEPWESNTGELFF; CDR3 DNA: TGTGCCAGCAGCCTAACTCCGAGCGAGCCTTGGGAGTCGAACACCGGGGAGCTGTTTTTT
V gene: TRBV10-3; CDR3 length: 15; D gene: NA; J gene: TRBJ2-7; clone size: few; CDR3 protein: CATSPDPAATYEQYF; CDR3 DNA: TGTGCCACCAGCCCCGATCCAGCGGCTACCTACGAGCAGTACTTC
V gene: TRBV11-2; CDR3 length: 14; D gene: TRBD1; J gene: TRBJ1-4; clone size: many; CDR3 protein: CASSRSTGVEKLFF; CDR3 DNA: TGTGCCAGCAGCCGCTCGACAGGGGTCGAAAAACTGTTTTTT
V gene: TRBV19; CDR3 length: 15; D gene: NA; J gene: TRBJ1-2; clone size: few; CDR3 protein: CASSIIGWSGNGYTF; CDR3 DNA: TGTGCCAGTAGTATAATAGGCTGGTCAGGGAATGGCTACACCTTC
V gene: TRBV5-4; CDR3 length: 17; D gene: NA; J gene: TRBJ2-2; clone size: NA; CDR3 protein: CASSLGLQGIGPGELFF; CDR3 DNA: TGTGCCAGCAGCTTGGGCCTACAGGGAATTGGTCCCGGGGAGCTGTTTTTT
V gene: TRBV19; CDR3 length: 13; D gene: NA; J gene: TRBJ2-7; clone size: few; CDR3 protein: CASSVTRSYEQYF; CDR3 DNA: TGTGCCAGTAGCGTTACACGTTCCTACGAGCAGTACTTC
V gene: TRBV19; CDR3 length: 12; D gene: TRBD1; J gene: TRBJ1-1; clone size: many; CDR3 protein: CASNSRQGEAFF; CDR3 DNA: TGTGCCAGTAATTCCAGACAGGGGGAAGCTTTCTTT
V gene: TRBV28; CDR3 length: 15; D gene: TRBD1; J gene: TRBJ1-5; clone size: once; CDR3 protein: CASRRTGDGNQPQHF; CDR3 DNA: TGTGCCAGTAGACGGACAGGGGATGGCAATCAGCCCCAGCATTTT
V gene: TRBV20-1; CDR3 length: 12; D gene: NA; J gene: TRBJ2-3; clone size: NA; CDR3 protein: CSAGGNTDTQYF; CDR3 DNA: TGCAGTGCTGGCGGCAATACAGATACGCAGTATTTT
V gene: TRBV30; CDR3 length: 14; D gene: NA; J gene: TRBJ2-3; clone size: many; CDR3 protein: CAWSEGSSTDTQYF; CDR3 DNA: TGTGCCTGGAGTGAGGGGTCGAGCACAGATACGCAGTATTTT
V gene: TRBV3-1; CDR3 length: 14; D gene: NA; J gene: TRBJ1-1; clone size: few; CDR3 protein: CASSPRRGNTEAFF; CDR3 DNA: TGTGCCAGCAGCCCCCGGAGGGGGAATACTGAAGCTTTCTTT
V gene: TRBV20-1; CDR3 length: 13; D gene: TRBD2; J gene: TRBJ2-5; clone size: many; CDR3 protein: CSSLPTSGETQYF; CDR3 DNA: TGCAGTTCCCTACCGACTAGCGGAGAGACCCAGTACTTC
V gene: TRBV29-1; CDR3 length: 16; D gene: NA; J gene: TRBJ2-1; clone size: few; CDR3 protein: CSAGEGARRSGNEQFF; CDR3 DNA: TGCAGCGCGGGGGAGGGGGCTCGGAGGTCGGGCAATGAGCAGTTCTTC